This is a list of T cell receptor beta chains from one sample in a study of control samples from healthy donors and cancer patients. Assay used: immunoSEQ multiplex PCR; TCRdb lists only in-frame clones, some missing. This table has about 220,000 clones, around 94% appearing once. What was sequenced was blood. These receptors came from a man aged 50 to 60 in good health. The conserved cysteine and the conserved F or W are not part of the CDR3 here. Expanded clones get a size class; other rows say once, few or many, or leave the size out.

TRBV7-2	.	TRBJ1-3	ASSLYREPGNTIY
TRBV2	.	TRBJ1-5	ASSDTAGGRQPQH
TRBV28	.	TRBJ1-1	ASSLGGWAEAF
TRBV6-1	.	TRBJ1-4	ASREYRRGNQEKLF
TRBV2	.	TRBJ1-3	ASRQGSGNTIY
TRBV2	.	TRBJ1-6	ASTLSGESPLH
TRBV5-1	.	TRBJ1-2	ASSLESQNGYT
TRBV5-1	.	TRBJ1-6	ASSLDWPGDSPLH
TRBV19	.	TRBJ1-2	ASSAQTSGTYRRT
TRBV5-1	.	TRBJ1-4	ASSQQPGQGTLNEKLF
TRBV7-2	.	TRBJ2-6	ASSLAVSGANVLT
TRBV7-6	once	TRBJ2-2	ASSTEGQANTGELF
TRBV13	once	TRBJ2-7	ASSSGLAIYEQY
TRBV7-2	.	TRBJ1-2	ASSGGATRARYGYT
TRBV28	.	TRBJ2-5	ASSRTVQETQY
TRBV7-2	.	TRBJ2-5	ASSRGGFQETQY
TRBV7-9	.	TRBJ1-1	ASSFRGRDTEAF
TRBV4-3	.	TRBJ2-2	ASSQDTLGSGELF
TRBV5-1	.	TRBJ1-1	ASSHKGPGTEAF
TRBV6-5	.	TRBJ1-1	ASSILWDTEAF
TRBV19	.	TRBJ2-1	ASTLSRAAHNEQF
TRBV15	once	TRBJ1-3	ATSRDLGSSGNTIY